The rows below give T cell receptor beta chains drawn from one sample of a study of post-analysis software for immune sequencing data. TCRdb processed the PCR reads anew with MiXCR; each CDR3 protein has one entry. The profile shows 600,000 to 700,000 distinct CDR3 sequences, roughly three fifths of them singletons. Sequenced material: blood. Receptors were obtained from a girl aged 2-10 years with multiple sclerosis. Both conserved end residues are part of each CDR3. A D gene is named only where the DNA matches it firmly. Clone size appears in some rows only: once, few, many, or a class for an expanded clone.

d_gene	abundance	v_gene	j_gene	CDR3nt	CDR3aa
.	.	TRBV6-5	TRBJ2-1	TGTGCCAGCAGTCAAAAGTACAATGAGCAGTTCTTC	CASSQKYNEQFF
TRBD1	.	TRBV7-9	TRBJ2-4	TGTGCCAGCAGCTATACCGGGACAGGGGGGTTTGGGACCAAAAACATTCAGTACTTC	CASSYTGTGGFGTKNIQYF
TRBD2	few	TRBV7-2	TRBJ2-3	TGTGCCAGCAGCCTCCACCCCCAGGGACTAGCGGGGTTAAGCACAGATACGCAGTATTTT	CASSLHPQGLAGLSTDTQYF
TRBD1	.	TRBV12-3/TRBV12-4	TRBJ1-1	TGTGCCAGCAGGCGTGGGGGACAGGGGGAGAGGACTGAAGCTTTCTTT	CASRRGGQGERTEAFF
.	.	TRBV20-1	TRBJ2-5	TGCAGTGCTGTGGCCCCGGGACCACAAGAGACCCAGTACTTC	CSAVAPGPQETQYF
TRBD1	.	TRBV4-3	TRBJ2-6	TGCGCCAGCAGCCAAGGAACAGGGGCCCCCTCTGGGGCCAACGTCCTGACTTTC	CASSQGTGAPSGANVLTF
.	.	TRBV27	TRBJ2-5	TGTGCCAGCAGTCCGAGACAGGACGGAGAAGAGACCCAGTACTTC	CASSPRQDGEETQYF
.	.	TRBV29-1	TRBJ1-1	TGCAGCGGGACGCAGGGAAGGGACACTGAAGCTTTCTTT	CSGTQGRDTEAFF
TRBD2	.	TRBV5-1	TRBJ2-3	TGCGCCAGCAGCTTGGAGGTAGCGGGGGGGCAAAATACGCAGTATTTT	CASSLEVAGGQNTQYF
.	.	TRBV5-1	TRBJ1-2	TGCGCCAGCAGCGTTACTGGGGATGGCTACACCTTC	CASSVTGDGYTF
TRBD2	.	TRBV5-1	TRBJ2-4	TGCGCCAGCAGTCCTACAAGAACTAGCGGGAGGACGTACTTC	CASSPTRTSGRTYF
TRBD2	.	TRBV7-6	TRBJ2-5	TGTGCCAGCAGCCTGACTAGCGGGGGGGCTACAGGGAGAGAGACCCAGTACTTC	CASSLTSGGATGRETQYF
.	.	TRBV30	TRBJ2-1	TGTGCCTGGAGTCCTTTTTCACTCTCCTACAATGAGCAGTTCTTC	CAWSPFSLSYNEQFF
TRBD2	few	TRBV20-1	TRBJ2-1	TGCAGTGCTAGAAAGAGGGGACTAGCGGGAGGGGCTGGAAACAATGAGCAGTTCTTC	CSARKRGLAGGAGNNEQFF
.	.	TRBV7-2	TRBJ2-5	TGTGCCAGCAGCTTCCAGCGGAACCAAGAGACCCAGTACTTC	CASSFQRNQETQYF
.	.	TRBV5-1	TRBJ2-6	TGCGCCAGCAGCCCGGACAGCCTCCTCGGGGCCAACGTCCTGACTTTC	CASSPDSLLGANVLTF
TRBD1	.	TRBV4-1	TRBJ2-3	TGCGCCAGCAGCCAACCGGACAGGGGGTGGACAGATACGCAGTATTTT	CASSQPDRGWTDTQYF
TRBD1	.	TRBV20-1	TRBJ2-1	TGCAGTGCTAGAGGGCCACCCGGGACAGGGGACAATGAGCAGTTCTTC	CSARGPPGTGDNEQFF
TRBD2	.	TRBV20-1	TRBJ2-1	TGCAGTGCTGCACAACTAGCGGGGGGCAGCTGGGAGCAGTTCTTC	CSAAQLAGGSWEQFF
.	.	TRBV20-1	TRBJ1-5	TGCAGTGCTAGAGAGCGATCCCCTAAAATCCTCTCATATAGCAATCAGTCCCAGCATTTT	CSARERSPKILSYSNQSQHF
TRBD1	.	TRBV5-1	TRBJ1-1	TGCGCCAGCAGCTTCGGGTTTCGGGCAGGGGGGCTGAACACTGAAGCTTTCTTT	CASSFGFRAGGLNTEAFF
.	.	TRBV28	TRBJ1-1	TGTGCCAGCACCTCCCTGCCGGACCCGAACACTGAAGCTTTCTTT	CASTSLPDPNTEAFF
TRBD1	.	TRBV6-1	TRBJ2-1	TGTGCCTTACAGGGGGTAATGGGGGGCTACAATGAGCAGTTCTTC	CALQGVMGGYNEQFF
TRBD2	.	TRBV7-2	TRBJ2-5	TGTGCCAGCAGCTTATGGCCTAGCGGGGGGGCAATCGGGGAGACCCAGTACTTC	CASSLWPSGGAIGETQYF
.	.	TRBV29-1	TRBJ1-1	TGCAGCGCCAGTGGGGGGGTTATGGGATCGGTCATGAACACTGAAGCTTTCTTT	CSASGGVMGSVMNTEAFF
TRBD1	many	TRBV5-1	TRBJ2-7	TGTGCCAGCAGCTTAGACAGGGCCTACGAGCAGTACTTC	CASSLDRAYEQYF
.	.	TRBV5-1	TRBJ2-7	TGCGCCAGCAGCTTGGCCGGTGTCAGGGAAAGTGGATTGCAGTACTTC	CASSLAGVRESGLQYF
.	.	TRBV29-1	TRBJ1-2	TGCAGCGTATTAGGGGGGAGCTATGGCTACACCTTC	CSVLGGSYGYTF
TRBD1	.	TRBV29-1	TRBJ1-2	TGCAGCGTTGAGAGGGGGCCGTATAACCATGGCTGCACCTTC	CSVERGPYNHGCTF
TRBD2	.	TRBV20-1	TRBJ2-7	TGCAGTGCTAGTCCCCGCCGGGGGGTCTTCGACGAGCAGTACTTC	CSASPRRGVFDEQYF
.	.	TRBV10-3	TRBJ2-3	TGTGCCATCATGCGCACAGATACGCAGTATTTT	CAIMRTDTQYF
.	.	TRBV6-5	TRBJ1-2	TGTGCCAGCACCTACCGGGTAGGGGAGGGTGGCTACACCTTC	CASTYRVGEGGYTF
TRBD1	few	TRBV7-8	TRBJ1-5	TGTGCCAGCAGCTTAGTAGCAGGGGGCGGTGGTCAGCCCCAGCATTTT	CASSLVAGGGGQPQHF
TRBD2	.	TRBV20-1	TRBJ2-3	TGCAGTGCTATTCTAGCGGGGCGGGAAGATACGCAGTATTTT	CSAILAGREDTQYF
.	few	TRBV6-6	TRBJ2-5	TGTGCCAGCAGTTATCCTCCGGGACGCAGCCAAGAGACCCAGTACTTC	CASSYPPGRSQETQYF
.	.	TRBV2	TRBJ2-7	TGTGCCAGCAGGGACAACCCCTACGAGCAGTACTTC	CASRDNPYEQYF
.	.	TRBV15	TRBJ2-1	TGTGCCACCAGCAGAGAAGCGGCAGTCGATGAGCAGTTCTTC	CATSREAAVDEQFF
.	.	TRBV24-1	TRBJ2-1	TGTGCCACCAGTGATTCTCCCGGAGGTGTTGCCTACAATGAGCAGTTCTTC	CATSDSPGGVAYNEQFF
TRBD1	few	TRBV10-3	TRBJ2-5	TGTGCCATCAGTGAATCCCCGGACAGGGCCGGGGAGACCCAGTACTTC	CAISESPDRAGETQYF
TRBD1	.	TRBV7-9	TRBJ1-2	TGTGCCAGCAGCGACCCGGGACAGCCAGACTATGGCTACACCTTC	CASSDPGQPDYGYTF
.	.	TRBV5-1	TRBJ1-5	TGCGCCAGCAGTTTGGGGGAGAGGCAGCCCCAGCATTTT	CASSLGERQPQHF
.	once	TRBV2	TRBJ2-4	TGTGCCAGCGGTCGGGGTTCCTACGGGCAGTACTTC	CASGRGSYGQYF
TRBD1	few	TRBV2	TRBJ2-2	TGTGCCAGCAAACAGGGGGATTTATACGGGGAGCTGTTTTTT	CASKQGDLYGELFF
TRBD1	once	TRBV20-1	TRBJ2-5	TGCAGTGTCAGGGGGCGAGAAGAGACCCAGTACTTC	CSVRGREETQYF
.	.	TRBV20-1	TRBJ2-3	TGCAGTGCTAGAGAAGAAGGGGGGTATAGCACAGATACGCAGTATTTT	CSAREEGGYSTDTQYF
.	.	TRBV28	TRBJ2-7	TGTGCCAGCACCCGGAGGGAGGGGGGTGCCTACGAGCAGTACTTC	CASTRREGGAYEQYF